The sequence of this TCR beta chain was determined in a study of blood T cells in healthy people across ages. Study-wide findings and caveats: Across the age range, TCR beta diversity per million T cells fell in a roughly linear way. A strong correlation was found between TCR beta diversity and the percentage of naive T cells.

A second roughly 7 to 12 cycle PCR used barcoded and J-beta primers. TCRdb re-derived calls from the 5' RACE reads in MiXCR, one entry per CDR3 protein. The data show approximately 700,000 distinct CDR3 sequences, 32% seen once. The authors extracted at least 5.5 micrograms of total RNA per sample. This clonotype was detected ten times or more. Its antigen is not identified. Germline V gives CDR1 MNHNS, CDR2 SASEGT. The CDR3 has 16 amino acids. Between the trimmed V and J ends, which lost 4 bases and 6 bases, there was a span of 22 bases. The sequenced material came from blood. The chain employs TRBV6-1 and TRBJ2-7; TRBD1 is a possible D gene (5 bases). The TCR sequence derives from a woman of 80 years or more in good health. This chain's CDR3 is CASSVVKSRAKGEQYF. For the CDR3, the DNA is TGTGCCAGCAGTGTGGTTAAGAGCAGGGCGAAGGGCGAGCAGTACTTC.